A single sample is the source of the 11 T cell receptor beta chains below, sequenced in a study of T cell responses to AZD1222 COVID-19 vaccine. Here immunoSEQ multiplex PCR was the method, and the copy in TCRdb shows in-frame clones only, minus some. The sample carries some 120,000 clones, roughly 91% recorded once. This specimen consisted of peripheral blood, obtained on day 0 of AZD1222 vaccination. Receptor source: an adult in good health.

The chain employs TRBV5-4 and TRBJ2-7; D call uncertain. The CDR3 consists of 14 residues. Germline V gene data show CDR1 as SGHNT and CDR2 as YYREEE (reference sequence). V lost 2 bases, J lost 2 bases, and 11 bases lay in between. The CDR3 here is CASSFYDPPYEQYF. The DNA of the CDR3 is TGTGCCAGCAGCTTCTACGACCCGCCCTACGAGCAGTACTTC.

This rearrangement joins TRBV27 to TRBJ2-1, with 7 bases identical to TRBD2. Trimming removed 3 bases from V and 7 bases from J; junction bases left unmatched: 9. This CDR3 comprises 15 residues. The germline gives CDR1 MNHEY, CDR2 SMNVEV (reference sequence). The CDR3 region has the DNA TGTGCCAGCAGTTTTAAGGCGGGAGTCTGGAATGAGCAGTTCTTC. Translating it yields CASSFKAGVWNEQFF.

The chain links TRBV6-6 to TRBJ1-6; TRBD1 matches at 7 bases. This CDR3 comprises 16 residues. V gave up 2 bases and J gave up 5 bases; unmatched junction bases: 6. The germline gives CDR1 MNHNY, CDR2 SVGAGI (reference sequence). This chain's CDR3 is CASSYPPGQNNSPLHF. In DNA, the CDR3 is TGTGCCAGCAGTTACCCACCGGGACAGAATAATTCACCCCTCCACTTT.

V usage is TRBV3-1 (or the pseudogene TRBV3-2) and J usage is TRBJ2-7, with 7 bases identical to TRBD2. The CDR3 is made up of 14 amino acids. J was trimmed by 6 bases and V by 4 bases; bases with no gene match: 9. CDR1 and CDR2 from the germline V gene are LGHDT and YNNKEL (reference sequence). Written as DNA, the CDR3 is TGTGCCAGCAGCCTCCCGGGACTATTCGCCGAGCAGTACTTC. As protein: CASSLPGLFAEQYF.

This chain connects TRBV5-1 to TRBJ2-2, with TRBD1 identical over 7 bases. Germline CDR1 SGHRS, CDR2 YFSETQ. CDR3 size: 15 residues. The trim removed 0 bases at V and 7 bases at J, leaving 6 bases unmatched. CDR3 protein: CASSLVGTVDGELFF. The CDR3 DNA follows: TGCGCCAGCAGCTTGGTTGGGACAGTCGACGGGGAGCTGTTTTTT.

The chain couples TRBV19 to TRBJ1-5; 7 nucleotides agree with TRBD1. V lost 3 bases and J lost 5; bases outside the gene matches: 4. CDR3 length: 14 residues. Germline V gives CDR1 LNHDA, CDR2 SQIVND (reference sequence). The CDR3 sequence: CASSIRDSHQPQHF. In DNA form, the CDR3 reads TGTGCCAGTAGTATCCGGGACAGCCATCAGCCCCAGCATTTT. The full variable domain, completed using reference TRBV19 and TRBJ1-5, is DGGITQSPKYLFRKEGQNVTLSCEQNLNHDAMYWYRQDPGQGLRLIYYSQIVNDFQKGDIAEGYSVSREKKESFPLTVTSAQKNPTAFYLCASSIRDSHQPQHFGDGTRLSIL.

The V gene is TRBV24-1, the J gene TRBJ2-1; D is ambiguous. Germline CDR1 is KGHDR and CDR2 is SFDVKD. This CDR3 spans 14 amino acids. Trimming cost V 5 bases and J 5 bases, with 12 bases left between them. The DNA for the CDR3 is TGTGCCACCAGTGGATCGGGCAGCCACAATGAGCAGTTCTTC. This sequence encodes CATSGSGSHNEQFF.

The chain links TRBV19 to TRBJ2-5, with D perhaps matching TRBD1 or TRBD2 (5 bases each). V was shortened by 3 bases and J by 4 bases, with 12 bases between the two germline ends. Looked up from germline, CDR1 is LNHDA and CDR2 is SQIVND (reference sequence). This CDR3 spans 14 amino acids. The CDR3 DNA sequence: TGTGCCAGTAGTATTGTGGGGGTTGGAGAGACCCAGTACTTC. It yields the protein CASSIVGVGETQYF.

The chain links TRBV2 to TRBJ1-4; tentatively, D is TRBD1 (6 bases). The CDR3 is made up of 11 amino acids. With 8 bases removed from V and 15 bases from J, the gap between germline ends came to 16 bases. CDR1 and CDR2 from the germline V gene are SNHLY and FYNNEI. The CDR3 reads CASGLTGQVFF. Written as DNA, the CDR3 is TGTGCCAGCGGTTTGACGGGACAAGTGTTTTTT.

The chain links TRBV5-1 to TRBJ2-2; D could derive from TRBD1 or TRBD2 (6 bases each). V was pared by 4 bases and J by 0 bases, with 16 bases between. Germline V gives CDR1 SGHRS, CDR2 YFSETQ. CDR3 size: 17 residues. Here the CDR3 reads CASSPVEGGPNTGELFF. The DNA for the CDR3 is TGCGCCAGCAGCCCGGTTGAGGGGGGCCCGAACACCGGGGAGCTGTTTTTT.

This chain connects TRBV28 to TRBJ2-7, with no clear D. Deletions cut 6 bases from V and 3 bases from J, with 12 bases between. The CDR3 runs to 13 residues. CDR1 and CDR2 (germline): MDHEN, SYDVKM. CDR3 in amino acids: CASRPAPIYEQYF. The DNA of the CDR3 is TGTGCCAGCAGACCCGCCCCCATCTACGAGCAGTACTTC.